Each of the 17 T cell receptor beta chains below was sequenced from the same sample in a study of blood T cell repertoires in COVID-19. Data came from immunoSEQ multiplex PCR; TCRdb stores just in-frame clones and leaves some out. This table has about 360,000 clones, more than 70% appearing once. Sequencing was done on a sample of peripheral blood. The receptor set was obtained from a man aged 25 to 40 with active or convalescent COVID-19.

This chain connects TRBV4-2 to TRBJ2-2; 7 bases match TRBD2. With V trimmed by 4 bases and J by 6 bases, 11 bases remained unmatched. There are 16 residues in the CDR3. CDR1 is LGHNA, CDR2 YNFKEQ, per germline. The CDR3: CASSPYEGGGAGELFF. The DNA of the CDR3 is TGTGCCAGCAGCCCTTATGAAGGCGGGGGTGCCGGGGAGCTGTTTTTT.

This chain connects TRBV12-5 to TRBJ2-2, with D uncertain. Germline assignment: CDR1 LGHNT and CDR2 FRNRAP. CDR3 size: 15 residues. V lost 8 bases to trimming and J lost 4 bases, with 17 bases between them. The CDR3 reads CASSPLVQSTGELFF. CDR3 bases: TGTGCTAGTTCCCCCCTGGTACAGAGCACCGGGGAGCTGTTTTTT.

The V gene is TRBV4-1, the J gene TRBJ1-1; D is ambiguous. The germline V gene has CDR1 MGHRA and CDR2 YSYEKL. V dropped 4 bases and J dropped 11 bases, with 17 bases sitting between them. The CDR3 covers 13 residues. The CDR3 nucleotides are TGCGCCAGCAGCCCGACTTTTCGCCGGGGTGCTTTCTTT. Residues: CASSPTFRRGAFF.

This clone was detected only once. The chain carries TRBV12-3 or TRBV12-4 and TRBJ1-2; D gene uncertain. Trimming removed 8 bases from V and 2 bases from J, with 9 bases in between. The CDR3 runs to 12 residues. CDR3 sequence reads: CASSQVNYGYTF. The CDR3 nucleotides are TGTGCCAGCTCCCAGGTCAACTATGGCTACACCTTC.

The V call is TRBV6-4, the J call TRBJ2-1; the D gene is possibly TRBD1 (8 bases). The CDR3 is 15 amino acids. V gave up 6 bases and J gave up 7 bases, with 19 bases separating them. CDR1 is MRHNA and CDR2 is SNTAGT in the germline V gene. CDR3 DNA sequence: TGTGCCAGCAGCGGGGGGACAGGAGAAAGAAATGAGCAGTTCTTC. Its protein is CASSGGTGERNEQFF.

The chain couples TRBV28 to TRBJ1-5, with TRBD1 matching 8 bases. CDR1 and CDR2 from the germline V gene are MDHEN and SYDVKM. The CDR3 totals 12 residues. V shed 11 bases and J 6 bases; nucleotides not matched to a gene: 6. The CDR3 DNA reads TGTGCCGGACAGGGAATCGGTCAGCCCCAGCATTTT. It specifies CAGQGIGQPQHF.

The rearrangement joins TRBV6-5 to TRBJ1-1; weak D call: TRBD1 (6 bases). Per germline, CDR1 MNHEY and CDR2 SVGAGI. The germline V and J ends were trimmed by 6 bases and 7 bases, with 15 bases remaining between them. The CDR3 contains 13 residues. CDR3 sequence (DNA): TGTGCCAGCAGCTTTGGACAGTCTAGTGAAGCTTTCTTT. It specifies CASSFGQSSEAFF.

In this sample, this clone turned up a few times. The chain is built from TRBV10-2 and TRBJ2-5; 9 positions agree with TRBD1. The CDR3 totals 16 residues. Germline lookup yields CDR1 WSHSY and CDR2 SAAADI. J was trimmed by 2 bases and V by 5 bases; bases with no gene match: 9. The CDR3 region is CASSWGGTGSQETQYF. CDR3 DNA: TGCGCCAGCAGTTGGGGGGGGACAGGGTCTCAAGAGACCCAGTACTTC.

Remarks on this clone: This sample includes further DNA sequences coding for the same CDR3. This chain connects TRBV12-3 or TRBV12-4 to TRBJ2-3; the D is unclear. The CDR3 contains 13 residues. Trimming removed 3 bases from V and 3 bases from J, with 7 bases in between. CDR3 DNA: TGTGCCAGCAGTTTGTCAGGTACAGATACGCAGTATTTT. This encodes CASSLSGTDTQYF.

The chain has TRBV11-3 and TRBJ2-1; 7 bases match TRBD2. CDR3 length: 16 residues. Germline V gene lookup returns CDR1 SGHNT and CDR2 YENEEA. The V segment lost 2 bases and the J segment 2 bases; nucleotides outside the gene matches: 6. CDR3 in DNA: TGTGCCAGCAGCTTAAGTCGGACTAGTCCCTACAATGAGCAGTTCTTC. It encodes CASSLSRTSPYNEQFF.

The V and J genes are TRBV5-6 and TRBJ1-6; D is possibly TRBD1 (5 bases). Germline CDR1 and CDR2: SGHDT and YYEEEE. The CDR3 has 16 residues. V gave up 9 bases and J gave up 0 bases, with 16 bases separating them. The CDR3 reads CANRPDKSSYNSPLHF. CDR3 bases: TGTGCCAACAGACCGGACAAGAGCTCCTATAATTCACCCCTCCACTTT.

This clone was observed a handful of times. The chain is built from TRBV29-1 and TRBJ2-3; the match to TRBD1 covers 7 bases. V lost 7 bases and J lost 6; bases outside the gene matches: 13. CDR1 is SQVTM and CDR2 is ANQGSEA in the germline V gene. The CDR3 sequence is 14 residues long. The CDR3 sequence: CSAASRQGPDTQYF. DNA of the CDR3: TGCAGCGCTGCTTCGAGACAGGGTCCCGATACGCAGTATTTT.

The chain carries TRBV10-2 and TRBJ2-1; 11 bases line up with TRBD2. The V gene end was trimmed by 6 bases and the J gene end by 4 bases; junction bases not matched to a gene: 5. In germline, CDR1 is WSHSY, CDR2 SAAADI. The CDR3 covers 15 residues. The CDR3 DNA sequence: TGCGCCAGCAGGGAACTAGCGGGGGAGTACAATGAGCAGTTCTTC. Its protein is CASRELAGEYNEQFF.

This CDR3 reads CASSLLGPGNTIYF. The CDR3 DNA is TGTGCCAGCAGTTTACTGGGCCCTGGAAACACCATATATTTT. This sequence joins TRBV27 and TRBJ1-3, with D uncertain. In germline, CDR1 is MNHEY, CDR2 SMNVEV (reference sequence). The CDR3 sequence is 14 residues long. Trimming took off 2 bases at V and 2 bases at J, with 7 bases between the two ends.

The V and J genes are TRBV5-1 and TRBJ2-7, with 10 bases aligning to TRBD2. The CDR3 contains 17 residues. V lost 0 bases and J lost 3; bases outside the gene matches: 9. Germline-derived CDR1 and CDR2 are SGHRS and YFSETQ. The chain's CDR3 is CASSLALGTSADYEQYF. In DNA form, the CDR3 reads TGCGCCAGCAGCTTGGCTCTAGGGACTAGCGCGGACTACGAGCAGTACTTC.

J is TRBJ1-1 and V is TRBV4-3; possible D gene TRBD1, 6 bases. Trimming took off 1 base at V and 1 base at J, with 10 bases between the two ends. The CDR3 has 15 residues. Germline V gives CDR1 LGHNA, CDR2 YSLEER. The CDR3 spells CASSQGATGNTEAFF. In DNA form, the CDR3 reads TGCGCCAGCAGCCAAGGAGCGACAGGGAACACTGAAGCTTTCTTT.

This chain connects TRBV24-1 to TRBJ2-7, with 11 bases that match TRBD1. Germline V gene sequence: CDR1 KGHDR, CDR2 SFDVKD. Losses at the gene ends were 7 bases for V and 4 bases for J; bases not matched to a gene: 5. The CDR3 length is 14 residues. The CDR3 nucleotides read TGTGCCACCAGCTCCGGGACAGGGGGTTACGAGCAGTACTTC. Its protein product is CATSSGTGGYEQYF.